This T cell receptor (beta chain) comes out of a study of CD8 T cells in Susac syndrome. Random hexamers were used to reverse transcribe an amount of roughly 0.5 to 1 ug RNA. The immunoSEQ assay covered 54 Vbeta and 13 Jbeta segments for CDR3. TCRdb redid the calling of the immunoSEQ multiplex PCR reads with MiXCR, one entry per CDR3 protein. Here the sample spans about 140,000 distinct CDR3 sequences, roughly 95% being singletons. Germline V lookup: CDR1 SQVTM, CDR2 ANQGSEA. This CDR3 region has 13 residues. The V end was cut by 6 bases, the J end by 0 bases, with 11 bases between. Patients with Susac syndrome fulfilled recently defined diagnostic criteria for definite or probable disease.

Sequenced material: CD4+ T cells from PBMCs. The chain employs TRBV29-1 and TRBJ1-1; D is unresolved. The TCR sequence derives from a human donor with Susac syndrome. This CDR3 is CSVAGNLNTEAFF. Written as DNA, the CDR3 is TGCAGCGTGGCGGGCAATCTGAACACTGAAGCTTTCTTT.